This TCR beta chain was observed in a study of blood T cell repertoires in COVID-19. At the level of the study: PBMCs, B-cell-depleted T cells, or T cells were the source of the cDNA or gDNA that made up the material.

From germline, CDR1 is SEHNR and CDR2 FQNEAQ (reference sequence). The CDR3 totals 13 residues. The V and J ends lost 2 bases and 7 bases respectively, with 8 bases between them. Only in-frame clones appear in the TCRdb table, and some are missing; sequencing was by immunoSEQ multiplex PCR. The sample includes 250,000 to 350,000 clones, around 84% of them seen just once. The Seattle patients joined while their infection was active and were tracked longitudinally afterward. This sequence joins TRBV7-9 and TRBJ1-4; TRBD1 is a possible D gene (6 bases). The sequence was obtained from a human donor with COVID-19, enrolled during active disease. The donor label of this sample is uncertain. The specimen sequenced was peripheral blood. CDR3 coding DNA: TGTGCCAGCAGCTTACCGGACAGTGAAAAACTGTTTTTT. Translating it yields CASSLPDSEKLFF.